Sequencing of this T cell receptor (beta chain) was carried out in a study of blood T cell repertoires in COVID-19 (dated by TCRdb to 2018 to 2021). For the study in its entirety: Samples from collaborators originated in the United States, Italy and Spain and spanned both the acute and convalescent phases of COVID-19. A de-identified subject ID, COVID-19 status, age in years and sex were almost always included in the sample metadata. Where available, HLA class I and class II types were obtained from metadata supplied by the sample provider rather than from assay-based typing. A freely available public database, intended as a resource for researchers studying the immune response to SARS-CoV-2, is where the repertoires were released. Samples came from the ongoing ImmuneRACE study (first 160 participants) plus 1,254 subjects from 6 global collaborators. The dataset comprised deeply sampled blood TCRbeta repertoires from subjects exposed to, actively infected with, or recovered from COVID-19. The prospective study material was composed of cDNA or gDNA derived from T cells, B-cell-depleted T cells, or PBMCs.

Participants in the prospective study were aged roughly 18 to 89 years, lived in more than 20 United States geographic areas, and enrolled through a virtual design. In the prospective study, cohorts were assigned on the basis of participant-reported clinical history obtained from a screening survey and a study questionnaire. ImmuneRACE Cohort 3 recovered participants were defined by two consecutive negative NP/OP PCR tests, healthcare professional clearance, or symptom resolution. In the prospective study, mobile phlebotomists collected whole blood, serum and a nasopharyngeal or oropharyngeal swab from each participant. Prospective study participants could optionally give additional blood draws and questionnaires over a roughly 2-month period. Before DNA extraction, blood samples from the prospective study were shipped at room temperature or frozen. As regards this clone: The antigen it recognizes is unknown. No base quality information exists; no much larger clone differs at one position.

The immunoSEQ Assay, a bias-controlled multiplex PCR, was used to amplify TCRbeta CDR3 regions from genomic DNA. The authors processed their data as follows. The number of nucleated cells in each sample was estimated from the amplification of reference gene primers within the assay. Sequence reads were collapsed and filtered to measure the absolute abundance of every unique TCRbeta CDR3 rearrangement. Productive Simpson clonality was computed per sample as the square root of Simpson's diversity index over productive rearrangements. TCRdb's version of the immuneACCESS table is confined to in-frame rearrangements and falls short of the full clone set. An unresolved V gene accounts for under half of the shortfall where checked; the remainder is of unknown origin. D and trimming were read from the DNA, whereas the V and J calls and clone size are those reported in that table. Present in this sample are more than 150,000 clones, approximately 80% of which were seen just once. Clones ranked in the top ten supply about 10% of the sample.

Results and caveats for the whole study, not just this receptor: How much clinical and demographic metadata was included differed by source and by participant, and the metadata was provided uncurated.

The CDR3 sequence holds 16 residues, the cysteine and phenylalanine included. The sequence is cut down to CDR3 DNA, 48 bases in frame from base 1. At the junction V is shortened by 5 bases and J by 5 bases; bases outside the gene matches: 10. Based on the germline V gene (reference sequence), the CDR1 and CDR2 sequences are LNHDA and SQIVND. The receptor's source is a man aged 35 to 55 who had recovered from COVID-19. Sequencing was carried out using PBMCs or T cells enriched from blood (not recorded which). In this chain, TRBV19 is recombined with TRBJ2-1; 9 of the junction bases match TRBD2. The DNA reads TGTGCCAGTAGTTTATGGCGGGAGGGCCTCGACAATGAGCAGTTCTTC. It specifies CASSLWREGLDNEQFF. Here the CDR3 is joined to the reference TRBV19 and TRBJ2-1 genes, and the full variable domain is: DGGITQSPKYLFRKEGQNVTLSCEQNLNHDAMYWYRQDPGQGLRLIYYSQIVNDFQKGDIAEGYSVSREKKESFPLTVTSAQKNPTAFYLCASSLWREGLDNEQFFGPGTRLTVL.